The 23 T cell receptor beta chains given below trace back to one sample, sequenced in a study of T cells in localized non-small cell lung cancer. Profiling relied on immunoSEQ multiplex PCR, and the TCRdb table lists in-frame clones only, not all of them. Of under 12,000 clones in the sample, around 82% were seen once. The sample was peripheral blood mononuclear cells, taken before any cancer treatment. The receptors shown here come from a female donor aged 60 or older with stage II lung adenocarcinoma.

The V and J genes are TRBV19 and TRBJ2-7; TRBD2 is a possible D gene (5 bases). The CDR3 has 15 residues. Germline V lookup: CDR1 LNHDA, CDR2 SQIVND (reference sequence). Trimming took 3 bases from V and 3 from J, leaving 15 bases between them. The CDR3 bases are TGTGCCAGTAGTATGCAGCCTAGCTCTGTCTACGAGCAGTACTTC. Encoded protein: CASSMQPSSVYEQYF.

The chain joins TRBV6-1 to TRBJ1-3; D might be TRBD1 (5 bases). This CDR3 is built from 17 residues. In germline, CDR1 is MNHNS, CDR2 SASEGT. V lost 4 bases and J lost 0, with 16 bases in between. This CDR3 reads CASSGGGSAVSGNTIYF. DNA of the CDR3: TGTGCCAGCAGTGGGGGGGGGAGCGCCGTCTCTGGAAACACCATATATTTT.

CDR3 region: CSVIGQANQPQHF. DNA for the CDR3: TGCAGCGTCATCGGACAGGCAAATCAGCCCCAGCATTTT. V and J are TRBV29-1 and TRBJ1-5; TRBD1 aligns across 7 bases. J lost 4 bases, V lost 6 bases, and 6 bases had no gene match. Germline-derived CDR1 and CDR2 are SQVTM and ANQGSEA. The CDR3 length is 13 residues.

The chain couples TRBV9 to TRBJ2-3; possible D gene TRBD1, 6 bases. Trimming stripped 2 bases from V and 4 bases from J, with 11 bases between. CDR3 length: 14 amino acids. CDR1 and CDR2 from the germline V gene are SGDLS and YYNGEE. The CDR3 nucleotides read TGTGCCAGCAGCGTCACAGGGTTGGCAGATACGCAGTATTTT. It specifies CASSVTGLADTQYF.

In its sample, this clone was seen once. The chain has TRBV6-6 and TRBJ1-2; 9 bases are a match to TRBD1. The CDR3 loop spans 15 amino acids. Trimming removed 6 bases from V and 4 bases from J; junction bases left unmatched: 9. In germline, CDR1 is MNHNY, CDR2 SVGAGI (reference sequence). CDR3 sequence reads: CASRYGQGSAYGYTF. CDR3 coding DNA: TGTGCCAGCAGATACGGACAGGGGTCTGCCTATGGCTACACCTTC.

The chain recombines TRBV10-3 with TRBJ1-1; 9 nucleotides line up with TRBD1. Germline trimming cut 6 bases from V and 3 bases from J; bases unmatched to any gene: 8. The CDR3 covers 15 residues. Germline V lookup: CDR1 ENHRY, CDR2 SYGVKD. The CDR3 sequence is CAIRKQGAGDTEAFF. CDR3 DNA: TGTGCCATCAGGAAACAGGGGGCGGGGGACACTGAAGCTTTCTTT.

V gene TRBV20-1 combines with J gene TRBJ1-1; D possibly corresponds to TRBD1 (5 bases). Germline V gene sequence: CDR1 DFQATT, CDR2 SNEGSKA (reference sequence). The germline V and J ends were trimmed by 3 bases and 4 bases, with 6 bases remaining between them. The CDR3 has 11 amino acids. CDR3 in amino acids: CSARGGTEAFF. The CDR3 nucleotides are TGCAGTGCTAGGGGGGGCACTGAAGCTTTCTTT.

The rearrangement uses TRBV29-1 and TRBJ2-3; 9 bases are shared with TRBD1. The germline CDR1 and CDR2 sequences are SQVTM and ANQGSEA. This CDR3 region has 13 residues. J was trimmed by 5 bases and V by 7 bases; bases with no gene match: 7. As DNA, the CDR3 is TGCAGCGGGGGGGGACAGGGTAAAGATACGCAGTATTTT. Translating it yields CSGGGQGKDTQYF.

The chain has TRBV5-1 and TRBJ1-3; no clear D gene. Germline-derived CDR1 and CDR2 are SGHRS and YFSETQ. Trimming removed 0 bases at V and 4 bases at J, with 8 bases between. The CDR3 sequence is 14 residues long. The CDR3 loop is CASSLEAVGNTIYF. Written as DNA, the CDR3 is TGCGCCAGCAGCTTGGAGGCGGTCGGAAACACCATATATTTT.

This chain uses TRBV7-2 with TRBJ1-1; tentative D call: TRBD1 (6 bases). V lost 5 bases, J lost 3 bases, and 13 bases lay in between. The CDR3 length is 14 residues. Germline V gene data show CDR1 as SGHTA and CDR2 as FQGNSA. The CDR3 DNA reads TGTGCCAGCAGCATCCAGGGGCCCTACACTGAAGCTTTCTTT. This translates into CASSIQGPYTEAFF.

About this clone: This CDR3 is also generated by other DNA sequences in the sample. This sequence joins TRBV5-4 and TRBJ2-5; 9 bases are shared with TRBD1. CDR3 length: 14 amino acids. V gave up 3 bases and J gave up 4 bases; unmatched junction bases: 4. The germline V gene encodes CDR1 SGHNT and CDR2 YYREEE (reference sequence). The CDR3 protein is CASSSGQGRETQYF. The DNA for the CDR3 is TGTGCCAGCAGCTCCGGACAGGGGAGAGAGACCCAGTACTTC.

This sequence joins TRBV2 and TRBJ2-7; D is undetermined. Trimming removed 5 bases at V and 3 bases at J, with 5 bases between. CDR1 is SNHLY and CDR2 is FYNNEI in the germline V gene. The CDR3 loop spans 11 amino acids. DNA of the CDR3: TGTGCCAGCAGTTACAGCTACGAGCAGTACTTC. Translating it yields CASSYSYEQYF.

This clone was seen once. The chain carries TRBV5-4 and TRBJ2-3; no clear D gene. The CDR3 spans 13 residues. CDR1 and CDR2 from the germline V gene are SGHNT and YYREEE (reference sequence). The ends were cut back, 1 base at V and 4 bases at J, with 7 bases in the middle. CDR3 loop: CASSLLGSDTQYF. The CDR3 DNA sequence: TGTGCCAGCAGCTTGCTGGGCTCAGATACGCAGTATTTT.

The chain combines TRBV14 with TRBJ1-2; the D gene is possibly TRBD1 (5 bases). CDR1 SGHDN and CDR2 FVKESK come from the germline V gene. The ends were cut back, 4 bases at V and 0 bases at J, with 9 bases in the middle. The CDR3 spans 14 residues. The CDR3 DNA reads TGTGCCAGCAGCCCGACAGAGGCTAACTATGGCTACACCTTC. Protein: CASSPTEANYGYTF.

The sample holds a few counts of this clone. The chain carries TRBV6-6 and TRBJ2-2; weak D call: TRBD2 (6 bases). Germline CDR1 reads MNHNY; CDR2 reads SVGAGI (reference sequence). V was shortened by 0 bases and J by 6 bases, with 14 bases between the two germline ends. The CDR3 covers 16 residues. The CDR3 DNA sequence: TGTGCCAGCAGTTACTCCCGGGGAGGATTCCCCGGGGAGCTGTTTTTT. Amino acids: CASSYSRGGFPGELFF.

This clone showed up just once. This chain uses TRBV4-2 with TRBJ2-7; no reliable D call. The CDR3 sequence is 14 residues long. The V and J ends lost 3 bases and 2 bases respectively, with 11 bases between them. CDR1 LGHNA and CDR2 YNFKEQ come from the germline V gene. The DNA for the CDR3 is TGTGCCAGCAGCCATCATGCAACCCCCTACGAGCAGTACTTC. Protein product: CASSHHATPYEQYF.

This clone was seen just once. This rearrangement joins TRBV7-2 to TRBJ1-5; 10 bases are a match to TRBD1. V gave up 6 bases and J gave up 7 bases; unmatched junction bases: 9. The CDR3 sequence is 15 residues long. Per germline, CDR1 SGHTA and CDR2 FQGNSA. CDR3 DNA sequence: TGTGCCAGCAGTTCCCTGGGACAGGGGAACCAGCCCCAGCATTTT. Residues: CASSSLGQGNQPQHF. Combining the CDR3 with reference TRBV7-2 and TRBJ1-5 gives the whole variable domain GAGVSQSPSNKVTEKGKDVELRCDPISGHTALYWYRQSLGQGLEFLIYFQGNSAPDKSGLPSDRFSAERTGGSVSTLTIQRTQQEDSAVYLCASSSLGQGNQPQHFGDGTRLSIL.

The chain is built from TRBV28 and TRBJ2-1; D not certain. This CDR3 has 13 residues. Trimming left V 8 bases short and J 8 bases short, with 16 bases between. Germline CDR1 and CDR2: MDHEN and SYDVKM. The CDR3 sequence is CASLGPPRDEQFF. As DNA, the CDR3 is TGTGCCAGCCTCGGGCCACCTAGGGATGAGCAGTTCTTC. The entire variable domain, with the rest obtained from reference TRBV28 and TRBJ2-1, is as follows: DVKVTQSSRYLVKRTGEKVFLECVQDMDHENMFWYRQDPGLGLRLIYFSYDVKMKEKGDIPEGYSVSREKKERFSLILESASTNQTSMYLCASLGPPRDEQFFGPGTRLTVL.

The chain is built from TRBV18 and TRBJ2-3, with 7 positions matching TRBD1. V shed 3 bases, J shed 0 bases, and the junction held 6 bases outside the gene matches. Germline values: CDR1 KGHSH, CDR2 LQKENI. The CDR3 runs to 16 residues. The CDR3 bases are TGTGCCAGCTCACCCACCCTGGGACAGAGCACAGATACGCAGTATTTT. The encoded protein is CASSPTLGQSTDTQYF.

This chain joins TRBV7-3 and TRBJ2-5, with TRBD2 matching 9 bases. The CDR3 covers 16 residues. Germline CDR1 SGHTA, CDR2 FQGTGA. V trimming: 3 bases; J trimming: 5 bases; junction bases outside the gene matches: 10. The CDR3 coding sequence is TGTGCCAGCAGCTTGGGGCCGGCTAGCGGGATCGAGACCCAGTACTTC. It encodes CASSLGPASGIETQYF.

CDR3 sequence (DNA): TGTGCCTGGAGTGGGTCGGGGGGCGAGCAGTACTTC. Residues: CAWSGSGGEQYF. J is TRBJ2-7 and V is TRBV30; 7 nucleotides match TRBD2. There are 12 residues in the CDR3. J gave up 6 bases and V 1 base, and 3 bases lay outside the gene matches. The germline V gene has CDR1 GTSNPN and CDR2 SVGIG (reference sequence).

The V call is TRBV6-6, the J call TRBJ1-3; 9 positions agree with TRBD1. With 9 bases clipped from V and 2 bases from J, the junction kept 2 bases outside the gene matches. The CDR3 loop spans 13 amino acids. Per germline, CDR1 MNHNY and CDR2 SVGAGI (reference sequence). CDR3 bases: TGTGCCAGTCGGACAGGGGCTGGAAACACCATATATTTT. It codes for CASRTGAGNTIYF.

The sample holds a few counts of this clone. V gene TRBV11-2 combines with J gene TRBJ1-6, with 8 bases identical to TRBD1. The trim removed 5 bases at V and 6 bases at J, leaving 3 bases unmatched. Per the germline V gene, CDR1 is SGHAT and CDR2 is FQNNGV. There are 14 residues in the CDR3. As DNA, the CDR3 is TGTGCCAGCAGCCCAGGACAGGGTAATTCACCCCTCCACTTT. It is translated as CASSPGQGNSPLHF.